This TCR beta chain originates from a study of blood T cell repertoires in COVID-19. Overall study context: The United States, Italy and Spain were the sources of the acute and convalescent COVID-19 samples.

Per the original data handling: Nucleated cell counts were estimated from reference gene primer amplification. Profiled with immunoSEQ multiplex PCR; TCRdb holds only in-frame clones, not every one. V, J and clone size are taken as reported in that table, and D and trimming were inferred from the DNA itself. Here the sample spans roughly 180,000 clones, approximately 83% being singletons. The CDR3 length is 14 residues. The germline V gene encodes CDR1 SNHLY and CDR2 FYNNEI. V lost 3 bases and J 4 bases, leaving 9 bases between the germline ends. The sequencing input was peripheral blood. This chain joins TRBV2 and TRBJ2-2; perhaps TRBD1 as D (5 bases). This TCR came from a man between 60 and 70 years old with acute or convalescent COVID-19. The CDR3 coding sequence is TGTGCCAGCAGTGAGGGGCGGTCCACCGGGGAGCTGTTTTTT. Translated: CASSEGRSTGELFF. The full variable domain, its missing parts supplied by reference TRBV2 and TRBJ2-2, is EPEVTQTPSHQVTQMGQEVILRCVPISNHLYFYWYRQILGQKVEFLVSFYNNEISEKSEIFDDQFSVERPDGSNFTLKIRSTKLEDSAMYFCASSEGRSTGELFFGEGSRLTVL.